This T cell receptor beta chain was identified during a study of glioma-infiltrating T cells. CDR1 MNHNS and CDR2 SASEGT come from the germline V gene. This CDR3 spans 14 amino acids. V was trimmed by 2 bases and J by 3 bases, leaving 10 bases between them. TCR alpha and beta CDR3 regions were amplified from RNA using iRepertoire nested multiplex PCR. From the multiplex PCR reads, TCRdb called clonotypes with MiXCR, one entry per CDR3 protein. The sample holds more than 300,000 distinct CDR3 sequences, 41% seen once. The J gene is TRBJ1-1, the V gene TRBV6-1; D is possibly TRBD1 (6 bases). This clonotype was sampled from a human donor with low-grade glioma or glioblastoma, undergoing nonglioma brain surgery, or in good health (not recorded which). Sequencing was done on a sample of glioma tissue, nonneoplastic brain tissue, or PBMCs (not recorded which). The CDR3 nucleotides read TGTGCCAGCAGTGAAAAGGCAGGGGACACTGAAGCTTTCTTT. Translated: CASSEKAGDTEAFF.